A selection of T cell receptor beta chains follows, all from one sample in a study of PD-1 blockade in classical Hodgkin lymphoma. Profiling relied on immunoSEQ multiplex PCR, and the TCRdb table lists in-frame clones only, not all of them. Of about 17,000 clones listed, 75% are singletons. The source was CD4+ T cells from blood, collected before the fourth cycle of nivolumab. The receptors were sampled from a human donor with classical Hodgkin lymphoma. Each CDR3 is given with its conserved first and last residue. The D gene is left open where the match is weak. Rows give clone size only sometimes, using once, few, many, or a class for an expanded clone.

cdr3_length d_call clone_size j_call v_call cdr3_aa cdr3_nt
15 . . TRBJ1-4 TRBV5-1 CASSYQGATNEKLFF TGCGCCAGCAGTTACCAGGGCGCAACTAATGAAAAACTGTTTTTT
12 . . TRBJ1-1 TRBV15 CATSYGLTEAFF TGTGCCACCAGCTACGGGCTTACTGAAGCTTTCTTT
11 TRBD1 . TRBJ1-1 TRBV7-9 CASSAGQIAFF TGTGCCAGCAGCGCGGGACAGATAGCTTTCTTT
19 TRBD2 . TRBJ2-2 TRBV4-1 CASSREAGGGSANTGELFF TGCGCCAGCAGCCGAGAAGCGGGCGGGGGGAGCGCGAACACCGGGGAGCTGTTTTTT
15 . . TRBJ2-7 TRBV11-2 CASSLLGGATYEQYF TGTGCCAGCAGCCTACTAGGAGGGGCGACCTACGAGCAGTACTTC
14 . . TRBJ1-1 TRBV14 CASSSTTGLLGAFF TGTGCCAGCAGCAGTACGACGGGGCTTTTAGGGGCTTTCTTT
15 . . TRBJ2-3 TRBV7-2 CASSLQGGRGDTQYF TGTGCCAGCAGCTTACAAGGGGGGCGCGGAGATACGCAGTATTTT
15 . . TRBJ1-6 TRBV7-9 CASSLESGLNSPLHF TGTGCCAGCAGCTTAGAATCAGGACTAAATTCACCCCTCCACTTT
13 . . TRBJ2-2 TRBV5-1 CASSPVGTGELFF TGCGCCAGCAGCCCCGTTGGAACCGGGGAGCTGTTTTTT
15 . . TRBJ2-5 TRBV19 CASSILGAEKETQYF TGTGCCAGTAGTATTCTCGGGGCAGAAAAAGAGACCCAGTACTTC
12 . . TRBJ2-3 TRBV5-8 CASSPKLDTQYF TGTGCCAGCAGCCCTAAATTGGATACGCAGTATTTT
15 . . TRBJ2-2 TRBV2 CASSEAGGNTGELFF TGTGCCAGCAGTGAAGCTGGAGGGAACACCGGGGAGCTGTTTTTT
15 . . TRBJ2-1 TRBV5-5 CASSLREVLINEQFF TGTGCCAGCAGCTTGAGGGAAGTCTTAATCAATGAGCAGTTCTTC
16 . . TRBJ2-3 TRBV4-1 CASSQTQVLGTDTQYF TGCGCCAGCAGCCAAACCCAAGTTTTAGGCACAGATACGCAGTATTTT
18 . . TRBJ1-5 TRBV14 CASSPDSARPANGQPQHF TGTGCCAGCAGCCCCGACAGTGCCCGACCGGCTAATGGTCAGCCCCAGCATTTT
19 . . TRBJ2-5 TRBV5-6 CASSLYLSTTDESQETQYF TGTGCCAGCAGCTTATACCTCTCTACGACAGACGAATCTCAAGAGACCCAGTACTTC
16 TRBD1 . TRBJ2-1 TRBV19 CASSIGGQGIYNEQFF TGTGCCAGTAGTATAGGAGGACAGGGAATCTACAATGAGCAGTTCTTC
16 . . TRBJ2-1 TRBV4-1 CASSQDVGYSYNEQFF TGCGCCAGCAGCCAAGATGTGGGATACTCCTACAATGAGCAGTTCTTC
19 TRBD1 . TRBJ2-4 TRBV30 CAWSNQDRMLRTTKNIQYF TGTGCCTGGAGTAACCAGGACAGGATGCTAAGAACTACCAAAAACATTCAGTACTTC
13 . . TRBJ2-3 TRBV7-9 CASSLAGPDTQYF TGTGCCAGCAGCTTAGCGGGCCCAGATACGCAGTATTTT
15 . . TRBJ2-1 TRBV2 CAYLGGGRSYNEQFF TGTGCTTACCTGGGGGGGGGCAGAAGTTACAATGAGCAGTTCTTC
14 TRBD2 . TRBJ2-7 TRBV7-2 CASKLAGGPYEQYF TGTGCCAGCAAGCTAGCGGGAGGGCCATACGAGCAGTACTTC
16 . . TRBJ2-2 TRBV10-1 CASSESYAGGTGELFF TGCGCCAGCAGTGAGTCGTACGCAGGTGGGACCGGGGAGCTGTTTTTT
13 . . TRBJ2-7 TRBV5-1 CASSLEVSYEQYF TGCGCCAGCAGCTTGGAAGTGTCCTACGAGCAGTACTTC
14 . . TRBJ2-3 TRBV19 CASSIRGSTDTQYF TGTGCCAGTAGTATAAGGGGGAGCACAGATACGCAGTATTTT
16 . few TRBJ1-2 TRBV19 CASSTPQGTVPIGYTF TGTGCCAGTAGTACCCCCCAGGGAACAGTCCCCATTGGCTACACCTTC
15 . few TRBJ1-2 TRBV5-4 CASSPRTATNYGYTF TGTGCCAGCAGCCCCCGGACAGCTACTAACTATGGCTACACCTTC
14 . . TRBJ2-4 TRBV11-2 CASSLVLAKNIQYF TGTGCCAGCAGCTTAGTCCTAGCCAAAAACATTCAGTACTTC
18 TRBD1 . TRBJ1-6 TRBV27 CASSLLGPDRGYNSPLHF TGTGCCAGCAGTTTACTGGGACCCGACAGGGGGTACAATTCACCCCTCCACTTT
15 . . TRBJ2-7 TRBV9 CASSVAAVSSYEQYF TGTGCCAGCAGCGTAGCTGCGGTTAGCTCCTACGAGCAGTACTTC
14 . . TRBJ1-6 TRBV28 CASSSTGYESPLHF TGTGCCAGCAGTTCTACAGGGTACGAATCACCCCTCCACTTT
13 . . TRBJ2-3 TRBV28 CASSFTSRDTQYF TGTGCCAGCAGTTTTACTAGCCGAGATACGCAGTATTTT
13 . . TRBJ2-3 TRBV4-1 CASSHPFTDTQYF TGCGCCAGCAGCCACCCGTTCACAGATACGCAGTATTTT
13 . . TRBJ2-1 TRBV7-9 CASSLRGPNEQFF TGTGCCAGCAGCTTACGAGGCCCCAATGAGCAGTTCTTC
13 . . TRBJ2-7 TRBV7-6 CASTPPAGNEQYF TGTGCCAGCACCCCCCCGGCCGGGAACGAGCAGTACTTC
11 . . TRBJ1-2 TRBV29-1 CSAPLGSGYTF TGCAGCGCCCCCCTAGGAAGTGGCTACACCTTC
19 . once TRBJ2-7 TRBV18 CASSPTRDKGLLHSYEQYF TGTGCCAGCTCACCTACGCGGGACAAGGGTCTTCTCCACTCCTACGAGCAGTACTTC
13 . once TRBJ2-5 TRBV6-5 CASSYNFQETQYF TGTGCCAGCAGTTACAACTTTCAAGAGACCCAGTACTTC
11 . . TRBJ2-7 TRBV20-1 CSAVLSYEQYF TGCAGTGCCGTATTGTCCTACGAGCAGTACTTC
20 . . TRBJ2-3 TRBV4-1 CASSQESGQGSQAPYPSQYF TGCGCCAGCAGCCAAGAGTCGGGCCAGGGGTCCCAAGCACCGTACCCGTCGCAGTATTTT
14 . few TRBJ2-7 TRBV11-2 CASSFPPKTYEQYF TGTGCCAGCAGCTTTCCTCCCAAAACCTACGAGCAGTACTTC
15 TRBD1 . TRBJ1-4 TRBV13 CASSTRTGWGEKLFF TGTGCCAGCAGCACTCGGACAGGGTGGGGTGAAAAACTGTTTTTT
12 TRBD1 . TRBJ2-1 TRBV7-8 CASSPHRGEQFF TGTGCCAGCAGCCCCCACAGGGGTGAGCAGTTCTTC
12 . . TRBJ2-1 TRBV25-1 CASSDPRYEQFF TGTGCCAGCAGTGATCCTAGGTATGAGCAGTTCTTC
14 TRBD2 . TRBJ2-5 TRBV19 CASSSSGTSGIRNF TGTGCCAGTAGTAGTTCCGGGACTAGCGGGATCAGAAACTTC
15 . . TRBJ1-5 TRBV7-8 CASSFLSGVGQPQHF TGTGCCAGCAGCTTTTTATCGGGAGTAGGTCAGCCCCAGCATTTT
15 . . TRBJ1-5 TRBV28 CASSLPGGTNQPQHF TGTGCCAGCAGCCTACCGGGGGGGACCAATCAGCCCCAGCATTTT